The rows below give T cell receptor beta chains drawn from one sample of a study of blood T cell repertoires in COVID-19. Some clones are missing from TCRdb's copy, which holds only in-frame ones; the method was immunoSEQ multiplex PCR. Of approximately 530,000 clones listed, roughly nine tenths are singletons. Sequenced material: peripheral blood. The origin of the receptors is a woman aged 45 to 65 with COVID-19, enrolled during active disease. Both conserved end residues are part of each CDR3. Fields, in order: clone size, D gene, V gene, J gene, CDR3 DNA, CDR3 protein. A D gene is named only where the DNA matches it firmly. Only part of the rows carry a size: once, few, many, or a class if the clone is expanded.

clone size: .
D gene: .
V gene: TRBV5-1
J gene: TRBJ2-3
CDR3 DNA: TGCGCCAGCAGCTTGAACAGGGGGGGCAGGGATACGCAGTATTTT
CDR3 protein: CASSLNRGGRDTQYF

clone size: .
D gene: TRBD1
V gene: TRBV5-1
J gene: TRBJ1-1
CDR3 DNA: TGCGCCAGCAGCCCGGGACAGCCCTTAGGAGCTTTCTTT
CDR3 protein: CASSPGQPLGAFF

clone size: .
D gene: TRBD2
V gene: TRBV2
J gene: TRBJ2-1
CDR3 DNA: TGTGCCAGCAGTGAAACAGGAACTAGCGGGGGGGCCAATGAGCAGTTCTTC
CDR3 protein: CASSETGTSGGANEQFF

clone size: .
D gene: .
V gene: TRBV5-1
J gene: TRBJ2-1
CDR3 DNA: TGCGCCAGCAGCACCATTAACAGGGCTAATGAGCAGTTCTTC
CDR3 protein: CASSTINRANEQFF

clone size: once
D gene: TRBD1
V gene: TRBV5-4
J gene: TRBJ2-2
CDR3 DNA: TGTGCCAGCAGCTGGGGACAGGCGAACACCGGGGAGCTGTTTTTT
CDR3 protein: CASSWGQANTGELFF

clone size: few
D gene: .
V gene: TRBV12-3/TRBV12-4
J gene: TRBJ1-2
CDR3 DNA: TGTGCCAGCAGTTTTGGGGGCTTCTATGGCTACACCTTC
CDR3 protein: CASSFGGFYGYTF

clone size: .
D gene: .
V gene: TRBV30
J gene: TRBJ1-5
CDR3 DNA: TGTGCCTGGGCCCGACAGGACAATCAGCCCCAGCATTTT
CDR3 protein: CAWARQDNQPQHF

clone size: .
D gene: .
V gene: TRBV6-5
J gene: TRBJ1-2
CDR3 DNA: TGTGCCAGCAGAAACGGGGGAGGGGACAACTATGGCTACACCTTC
CDR3 protein: CASRNGGGDNYGYTF

clone size: once
D gene: TRBD2
V gene: TRBV24-1
J gene: TRBJ2-1
CDR3 DNA: TGTGCCACCAGTGACATTAGCGGGGGGTATAATGAGCAGTTCTTC
CDR3 protein: CATSDISGGYNEQFF

clone size: .
D gene: .
V gene: TRBV6-8
J gene: TRBJ1-6
CDR3 DNA: TGTGCCAGCAGTTATAGTAGGGACACCTACCCGGGGGGTTATAATTCACCCCTCCACTTT
CDR3 protein: CASSYSRDTYPGGYNSPLHF

clone size: .
D gene: TRBD1
V gene: TRBV5-6
J gene: TRBJ2-5
CDR3 DNA: TGTGCCAGCAGCCCAGGACAGGCGGAGACCCAGTACTTC
CDR3 protein: CASSPGQAETQYF

clone size: .
D gene: .
V gene: TRBV2
J gene: TRBJ2-3
CDR3 DNA: TGTGCCAGCCTGGGCCCGGCCACAGATACGCAGTATTTT
CDR3 protein: CASLGPATDTQYF

clone size: .
D gene: .
V gene: TRBV5-1
J gene: TRBJ1-2
CDR3 DNA: TGCGCCAGCAGCTTGTTACAGGATGATGGCTACACCTTC
CDR3 protein: CASSLLQDDGYTF

clone size: .
D gene: .
V gene: TRBV19
J gene: TRBJ1-5
CDR3 DNA: TGTGCCAGTAGTATCGAGAACGGAGATCAGCCCCAGCATTTT
CDR3 protein: CASSIENGDQPQHF

clone size: .
D gene: TRBD1
V gene: TRBV28
J gene: TRBJ2-2
CDR3 DNA: TGTGCCAGCAGTCGACAGGGTCTGAACCCCGGGGAGCTGTTTTTT
CDR3 protein: CASSRQGLNPGELFF

clone size: few
D gene: .
V gene: TRBV15
J gene: TRBJ2-4
CDR3 DNA: TGTGCCACCAGCGCCCGGGGTGGGGAAAACATTCAGTACTTC
CDR3 protein: CATSARGGENIQYF

clone size: .
D gene: .
V gene: TRBV4-1
J gene: TRBJ1-1
CDR3 DNA: TGCGCCAGCAGCCAGAATTGGGGCATAGCCTTT
CDR3 protein: CASSQNWGIAF

clone size: .
D gene: .
V gene: TRBV28
J gene: TRBJ1-1
CDR3 DNA: TGTGCCAGCGGGGCAGGGGCCCGGAACACTGAAGCTTTCTTT
CDR3 protein: CASGAGARNTEAFF

clone size: once
D gene: TRBD1
V gene: TRBV25-1
J gene: TRBJ2-5
CDR3 DNA: TGTGCCAGCAGTGTTGGGACAGGGGGCGCAGAGACCCAGTACTTC
CDR3 protein: CASSVGTGGAETQYF

clone size: .
D gene: TRBD2
V gene: TRBV28
J gene: TRBJ2-7
CDR3 DNA: TGTGCCAGCAGTTTAGCGGGGGGGCCCAACGAGCAGTACTTC
CDR3 protein: CASSLAGGPNEQYF

clone size: .
D gene: .
V gene: TRBV3-1/TRBV3-2
J gene: TRBJ1-3
CDR3 DNA: TGTGCCAGCAGCCAAGGTCAGTTGAACACCATATATTTT
CDR3 protein: CASSQGQLNTIYF

clone size: .
D gene: TRBD1
V gene: TRBV11-3
J gene: TRBJ1-1
CDR3 DNA: TGTGCCAGCAGCTTGGACAGGCGGACTGAAGCTTTCTTT
CDR3 protein: CASSLDRRTEAFF

clone size: .
D gene: .
V gene: TRBV3-1/TRBV3-2
J gene: TRBJ1-5
CDR3 DNA: TGTGCCAGCAGCCAAGGGCTGCTCAATCAGCCCCAGCATTTT
CDR3 protein: CASSQGLLNQPQHF

clone size: few
D gene: TRBD2
V gene: TRBV7-6
J gene: TRBJ2-3
CDR3 DNA: TGTGCCAGCAGCCCGACTAGCGGGGGTGTCGGTACGCAGTATTTT
CDR3 protein: CASSPTSGGVGTQYF

clone size: .
D gene: .
V gene: TRBV29-1
J gene: TRBJ1-2
CDR3 DNA: TGCAGCGTAATCCTGATCAGTAACTATGGCTACACCTTC
CDR3 protein: CSVILISNYGYTF

clone size: .
D gene: TRBD1
V gene: TRBV4-1
J gene: TRBJ1-6
CDR3 DNA: TGCGCCAGCAGCCAAAGGACAGGCGCCTCCGGGGATTCACCCCTCCACTTT
CDR3 protein: CASSQRTGASGDSPLHF

clone size: once
D gene: .
V gene: TRBV5-1
J gene: TRBJ1-6
CDR3 DNA: TGCGCCAGCAGCTTGGCCCTGAGGGGGAAGGGGACACCCCTCCACTTT
CDR3 protein: CASSLALRGKGTPLHF

clone size: .
D gene: .
V gene: TRBV6-5
J gene: TRBJ1-2
CDR3 DNA: TGTGCCAGCAGTATGCGGGAGGGCTATGGCTACACCTTC
CDR3 protein: CASSMREGYGYTF

clone size: .
D gene: .
V gene: TRBV19
J gene: TRBJ1-2
CDR3 DNA: TGTGCCAGTAGTATCGCGTCGCAGGGTGTCTATGGCTACACCTTC
CDR3 protein: CASSIASQGVYGYTF

clone size: once
D gene: .
V gene: TRBV3-1/TRBV3-2
J gene: TRBJ1-5
CDR3 DNA: TGTGCCAGCAGCCAATCAGGGCGGGAGAATCAGCCCCAGCATTTT
CDR3 protein: CASSQSGRENQPQHF

clone size: .
D gene: .
V gene: TRBV29-1
J gene: TRBJ1-1
CDR3 DNA: TGCAGCGTTGACAACAGCCCTTTGAACACTGAAGCTTTCTTT
CDR3 protein: CSVDNSPLNTEAFF

clone size: .
D gene: .
V gene: TRBV5-1
J gene: TRBJ2-7
CDR3 DNA: TGCGCCAGCAGAGGGGTCCTCGGGCGAGACTACGAGCAGTACTTC
CDR3 protein: CASRGVLGRDYEQYF

clone size: .
D gene: .
V gene: TRBV7-3
J gene: TRBJ2-1
CDR3 DNA: TGTGCCAGCAGCCCATCTCGGTTTTTGAATGAGCAGTTCTTC
CDR3 protein: CASSPSRFLNEQFF

clone size: .
D gene: .
V gene: TRBV2
J gene: TRBJ2-3
CDR3 DNA: TGTGCCAGCAGCGTGGGGCGAATGAGCACAGATACGCAGTATTTT
CDR3 protein: CASSVGRMSTDTQYF

clone size: .
D gene: TRBD2
V gene: TRBV5-4
J gene: TRBJ2-1
CDR3 DNA: TGTGCCAGCACCGCGGGACTAGCGGTTAAGGATGAGCAGTTCTTC
CDR3 protein: CASTAGLAVKDEQFF

clone size: .
D gene: .
V gene: TRBV11-2
J gene: TRBJ2-7
CDR3 DNA: TGTGCCAGCAGCTTGGAGGGGGGGGGAGCCTACGAGCAGTACTTC
CDR3 protein: CASSLEGGGAYEQYF

clone size: .
D gene: .
V gene: TRBV23-1
J gene: TRBJ2-7
CDR3 DNA: TGCGCCAGGTCCCCGAACCCACGGGGGGCTTACGAGCAGTACTTC
CDR3 protein: CARSPNPRGAYEQYF

clone size: .
D gene: .
V gene: TRBV6-5
J gene: TRBJ1-4
CDR3 DNA: TGTGCCAGCACCACGGCGGGATTTAATGAAAAACTGTTTTTT
CDR3 protein: CASTTAGFNEKLFF

clone size: .
D gene: .
V gene: TRBV18
J gene: TRBJ1-2
CDR3 DNA: TGTGCCAGCTCACCACTCGACAGGAATCTAAATGGCTACACCTTC
CDR3 protein: CASSPLDRNLNGYTF